In its sample, the clone carrying this TCR beta chain was seen many times. Its target is unknown. CDR1 and CDR2 (germline): MNHEY, SVGEGT. The CDR3 is made up of 15 amino acids. Trimming at V came to 2 bases and at J to 0 bases, leaving 3 bases not matched to a gene. This sample is part of a study of T cell repertoires in cytomegalovirus infection. MiXCR was run by TCRdb on the reads, yielding one entry per CDR3 protein. The sample shows over 250,000 distinct CDR3 sequences, 20% to 25% of them seen only once. General study points: Pooled public TCR beta family frequency picked out CMV carriers with the relevant HLA. Predominance within the ex vivo response was attributable to HLA-C-restricted CMV-specific TCR beta clonotypes.

This receptor was taken from a human donor in good health (CMV status not recorded). Some clones in this sample may be carry-over from other donors' samples. This rearrangement joins TRBV6-2 or TRBV6-3 to TRBJ2-5; 7 nucleotides match TRBD1. This specimen consisted of cultured PBMCs, obtained from culture after CMV antigen stimulation. CDR3 DNA sequence: TGTGCCAGCAGTTACGGACAGGAGGACCAAGAGACCCAGTACTTC. Its protein is CASSYGQEDQETQYF.